These 20 T cell receptor beta chains were sequenced from one sample in a study of blood T cell repertoires in COVID-19. Some clones are missing from TCRdb's copy, which holds only in-frame ones; the method was immunoSEQ multiplex PCR. The sample lists roughly 50,000 clones, 90% to 95% seen once, with approximately 8% in the top ten. What was sequenced was peripheral blood. Receptors were obtained from a woman aged 55-69 years with active or convalescent COVID-19.

The chain joins TRBV3-1 (or the pseudogene TRBV3-2) to TRBJ2-3; 7 bases map to TRBD2. The length of the CDR3 is 16 residues. The junction had 5 bases not matched to a gene; V was cut back by 0 bases and J by 2 bases. CDR1 is LGHDT and CDR2 is YNNKEL in the germline V gene (reference sequence). The CDR3 loop is CASSQEAGLLTDTQYF. The CDR3 bases are TGTGCCAGCAGCCAAGAGGCGGGACTACTCACAGATACGCAGTATTTT.

This clone came up once. The gene calls are TRBV28 and TRBJ2-1, with 9 positions matching TRBD2. CDR1 is MDHEN, CDR2 SYDVKM, per germline. The CDR3 sequence is 13 residues long. V trimming: 10 bases; J trimming: 4 bases; junction bases outside the gene matches: 5. The CDR3 DNA is TGTGCCACCAGACTAGCGGCATACAATGAGCAGTTCTTC. It encodes CATRLAAYNEQFF.

This sequence joins TRBV24-1 and TRBJ2-3; maybe TRBD2 (6 bases). The germline V gene encodes CDR1 KGHDR and CDR2 SFDVKD. Trimming left V 0 bases short and J 1 base short, with 13 bases between. There are 17 residues in the CDR3. CDR3 bases: TGTGCCACCAGTGATTTGGGTACGGGGACTCGCACAGATACGCAGTATTTT. Translation gives CATSDLGTGTRTDTQYF.

This rearrangement joins TRBV11-2 to TRBJ2-1, with 14 bases aligning to TRBD2. The germline V gene has CDR1 SGHAT and CDR2 FQNNGV. Trimming cost V 5 bases and J 7 bases; bases outside gene matches: 10. This CDR3 is built from 17 residues. The CDR3 DNA sequence: TGTGCCAGCAGCCCGGGACTAGCGGGAGTGATGGGGAATGAGCAGTTCTTC. It codes for CASSPGLAGVMGNEQFF. Drawing the rest from reference TRBV11-2 and TRBJ2-1, the complete variable domain is EAGVAQSPRYKIIEKRQSVAFWCNPISGHATLYWYQQILGQGPKLLIQFQNNGVVDDSQLPKDRFSAERLKGVDSTLKIQPAKLEDSAVYLCASSPGLAGVMGNEQFFGPGTRLTVL.

J is TRBJ1-1 and V is TRBV4-2; no reliable D call. Trimming stripped 3 bases from V and 11 bases from J, with 16 bases between. Germline values: CDR1 LGHNA, CDR2 YNFKEQ. CDR3 length: 13 residues. CDR3 nucleotides: TGTGCCAGCAGCCACGAGGAAGGTCTTGGGGCTTTCTTT. Its protein product is CASSHEEGLGAFF.

CDR3 region: CASSLKGDRAPFYEQYF. The CDR3 region has the DNA TGTGCCAGCAGCCTAAAGGGGGACAGGGCACCATTCTACGAGCAGTACTTC. The chain has TRBV13 and TRBJ2-7; 9 nucleotides align to TRBD1. The CDR3 is made up of 17 amino acids. Looked up from germline, CDR1 is PRHDT and CDR2 is FYEKMQ (reference sequence). V shed 5 bases and J 3 bases; nucleotides not matched to a gene: 14. The complete variable domain, with remaining parts taken from reference TRBV13 and TRBJ2-7, reads AAGVIQSPRHLIKEKRETATLKCYPIPRHDTVYWYQQGPGQDPQFLISFYEKMQSDKGSIPDRFSAQQFSDYHSELNMSSLELGDSALYFCASSLKGDRAPFYEQYFGPGTRLTVT.

This sequence joins TRBV11-2 and TRBJ2-3; the match to TRBD2 covers 11 bases. The trim removed 5 bases at V and 0 bases at J, leaving 4 bases unmatched. This CDR3 has 16 amino acids. Germline CDR1 SGHAT, CDR2 FQNNGV. CDR3 in DNA: TGTGCCAGCAGCCTTAGCGGGAGGGGAAGCACAGATACGCAGTATTTT. As protein: CASSLSGRGSTDTQYF.

This sequence joins TRBV4-1 and TRBJ1-5; 8 nucleotides line up with TRBD1. The V gene end was trimmed by 2 bases and the J gene end by 0 bases; junction bases not matched to a gene: 15. The CDR3 is made up of 20 amino acids. Per germline, CDR1 MGHRA and CDR2 YSYEKL. The CDR3 DNA follows: TGCGCCAGCAGCCAACCCCTAGGACAGGGACGGACCTATAGCAATCAGCCCCAGCATTTT. It codes for CASSQPLGQGRTYSNQPQHF.

The chain uses TRBV7-2 and TRBJ1-1; the D gene is possibly TRBD1 (5 bases). Germline-derived CDR1 and CDR2 are SGHTA and FQGNSA. The CDR3 spans 16 residues. Trimming took 4 bases from V and 3 from J, leaving 18 bases between them. The CDR3 DNA reads as TGTGCCAGCAGCTCCCGGACCGTTTCGGGGGACACTGAAGCTTTCTTT. Translating it yields CASSSRTVSGDTEAFF.

CDR3 region: CAWAGRPLNTEAFF. Written as DNA, the CDR3 is TGTGCCTGGGCAGGGCGTCCCCTGAACACTGAAGCTTTCTTT. The chain couples TRBV30 to TRBJ1-1, with D possibly TRBD1 on 5 matching bases. The CDR3 length is 14 residues. Germline CDR1 GTSNPN, CDR2 SVGIG (reference sequence). V was trimmed by 5 bases and J by 0 bases, leaving 13 bases between them. The entire variable domain, with the rest obtained from reference TRBV30 and TRBJ1-1, is as follows: SQTIHQWPATLVQPVGSPLSLECTVEGTSNPNLYWYRQAAGRGLQLLFYSVGIGQISSEVPQNLSASRPQDRQFILSSKKLLLSDSGFYLCAWAGRPLNTEAFFGQGTRLTVV.

The chain combines TRBV9 with TRBJ1-2; 9 bases are a match to TRBD1. V was pared by 4 bases and J by 8 bases, with 9 bases of the junction left unmatched. The germline V gene encodes CDR1 SGDLS and CDR2 YYNGEE. The CDR3 contains 14 residues. For the CDR3, the DNA is TGTGCCAGCAGCCCTCGGGACAGGGTCGGGGGCTACACCTTC. Protein: CASSPRDRVGGYTF.

This sequence joins TRBV7-9 and TRBJ1-4; 11 bases fit TRBD1. Trimming cost V 5 bases and J 5 bases; bases outside gene matches: 1. The CDR3 is 14 amino acids. Germline V gene sequence: CDR1 SEHNR, CDR2 FQNEAQ (reference sequence). The CDR3 nucleotides read TGTGCCAGCAGCCGGGACAGGGGGAATGAAAAACTGTTTTTT. Residues: CASSRDRGNEKLFF.

The chain couples TRBV28 to TRBJ2-1; D is perhaps TRBD1 (6 bases). V was trimmed by 5 bases and J by 7 bases, leaving 21 bases between them. CDR3 length: 16 amino acids. CDR1 and CDR2 from the germline V gene are MDHEN and SYDVKM. CDR3 DNA: TGTGCCAGCAGTCTCATTGTCCCCGGGACACTGAATGAGCAGTTCTTC. Its translation: CASSLIVPGTLNEQFF. The whole variable domain, filled in from reference TRBV28 and TRBJ2-1, reads DVKVTQSSRYLVKRTGEKVFLECVQDMDHENMFWYRQDPGLGLRLIYFSYDVKMKEKGDIPEGYSVSREKKERFSLILESASTNQTSMYLCASSLIVPGTLNEQFFGPGTRLTVL.

The chain couples TRBV30 to TRBJ1-3; D is unclear. CDR1 is GTSNPN, CDR2 SVGIG, per germline (reference sequence). Trimming cost V 1 base and J 0 bases, with 4 bases left between them. The CDR3 loop spans 13 amino acids. The CDR3 region is CAWSGDSGNTIYF. The CDR3 DNA sequence: TGTGCCTGGAGTGGCGACTCTGGAAACACCATATATTTT. The full variable domain, in which reference TRBV30 and TRBJ1-3 provide the parts outside the CDR3, is SQTIHQWPATLVQPVGSPLSLECTVEGTSNPNLYWYRQAAGRGLQLLFYSVGIGQISSEVPQNLSASRPQDRQFILSSKKLLLSDSGFYLCAWSGDSGNTIYFGEGSWLTVV.

This clone has only one observation. The chain joins TRBV28 to TRBJ2-7; 10 nucleotides agree with TRBD1. The CDR3 length is 16 residues. The ends lost 7 bases at V and 3 bases at J; junction bases unmatched: 12. Germline V gene lookup returns CDR1 MDHEN and CDR2 SYDVKM. The CDR3 DNA is TGTGCCAGCAAGCACCCCGGGACAGGGGACTTCTACGAGCAGTACTTC. This sequence encodes CASKHPGTGDFYEQYF.

V and J are TRBV6-5 and TRBJ2-5, with D possibly TRBD1 on 6 matching bases. CDR1 is MNHEY and CDR2 is SVGAGI in the germline V gene. The CDR3 is made up of 15 amino acids. The V gene lost 4 bases and the J gene lost 3 bases, with 15 bases spanning the gap. CDR3 loop: CASSSPRDTKETQYF. In DNA form, the CDR3 reads TGTGCCAGCAGTTCGCCCCGGGACACCAAAGAGACCCAGTACTTC.

This sequence joins TRBV27 and TRBJ1-5; maybe TRBD1 (5 bases). The CDR3 extends over 16 amino acids. Germline loops: CDR1 MNHEY, CDR2 SMNVEV (reference sequence). Between the trimmed V and J ends, which lost 1 base and 2 bases, there was a span of 12 bases. The CDR3 DNA reads TGTGCCAGCAGTTTATTCGGCAGGGCTGGCAATCAGCCCCAGCATTTT. Translation gives CASSLFGRAGNQPQHF.

This rearrangement joins TRBV12-3 or TRBV12-4 to TRBJ2-1, with D possibly matching TRBD1 (5 bases). V gave up 5 bases and J gave up 8 bases, with 13 bases separating them. The CDR3 is 13 amino acids. The CDR3 here is CASSQGPIDEQFF. CDR3 DNA sequence: TGTGCCAGCAGTCAGGGTCCAATAGATGAGCAGTTCTTC.

This chain connects TRBV11-2 to TRBJ2-5, with TRBD1 matching over 8 bases. The V and J ends lost 2 bases and 2 bases, in that order; junction bases with no gene match: 7. The CDR3 loop spans 16 amino acids. Germline CDR1 and CDR2: SGHAT and FQNNGV. In nucleotides, the CDR3 is TGTGCCAGCAGCTTAACCCCTGGACAGGGACAAGAGACCCAGTACTTC. Its protein product is CASSLTPGQGQETQYF.

This clone was counted a single time. The genes are TRBV6-1 and TRBJ1-4; D may be TRBD1 (6 bases). Germline loops: CDR1 MNHNS, CDR2 SASEGT. Trimming pared 3 bases from V and 4 bases from J, leaving 15 bases between. The CDR3 has 16 residues. CDR3 nucleotide sequence: TGTGCCAGCAGTGAGTATGGGGGCCGCCATAATGAAAAACTGTTTTTT. It yields the protein CASSEYGGRHNEKLFF.